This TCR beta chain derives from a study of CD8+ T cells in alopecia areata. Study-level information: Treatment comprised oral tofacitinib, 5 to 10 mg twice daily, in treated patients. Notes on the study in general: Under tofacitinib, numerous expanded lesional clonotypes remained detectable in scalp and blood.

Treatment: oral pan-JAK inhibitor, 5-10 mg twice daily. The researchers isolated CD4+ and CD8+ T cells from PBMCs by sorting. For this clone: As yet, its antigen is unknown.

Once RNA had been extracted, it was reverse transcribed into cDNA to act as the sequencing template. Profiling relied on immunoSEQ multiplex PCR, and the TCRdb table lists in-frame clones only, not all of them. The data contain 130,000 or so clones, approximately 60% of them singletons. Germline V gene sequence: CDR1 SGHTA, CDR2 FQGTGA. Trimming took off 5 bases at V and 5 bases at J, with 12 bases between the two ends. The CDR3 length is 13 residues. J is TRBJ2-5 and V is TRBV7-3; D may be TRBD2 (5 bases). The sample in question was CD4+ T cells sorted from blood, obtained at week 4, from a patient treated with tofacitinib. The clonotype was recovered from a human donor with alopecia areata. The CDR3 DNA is TGTGCCAGCAGCCGAGGGTTTCGTGAGACCCAGTACTTC. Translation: CASSRGFRETQYF.